This is a list of T cell receptor beta chains from one sample in a study of CD8 T cells in Susac syndrome. TCRdb recomputed calls from the immunoSEQ multiplex PCR reads with MiXCR, one row per CDR3 protein. The sample includes under 110,000 distinct CDR3 sequences, 94% seen only once; the top ten take about 0.42%. Sequences were obtained from CD8+ T cells from PBMCs. These TCRs come from a human donor with Susac syndrome. The CDR3 runs from the conserved cysteine through the conserved F or W. Fields, in order: V gene, clone size, D gene, J gene, CDR3 DNA, CDR3 protein. D genes are given only for firm matches. Rows give clone size only sometimes, using once, few, many, or a class for an expanded clone.

TRBV19	NA	TRBD1	TRBJ2-7	TGTGCCAGTAGTACGACAGGGGACCCCCTCTACGAGCAGTACTTC	CASSTTGDPLYEQYF
TRBV5-1	NA	TRBD1	TRBJ1-4	TGCGCCAGCAGCTTGTTTGGGACAGGGGACGAAAAACTGTTTTTT	CASSLFGTGDEKLFF
TRBV20-1	NA	TRBD2	TRBJ2-3	TGCAGTGCTAGAGATTTGGGGACTAGCGGCTATACGCAGTATTTT	CSARDLGTSGYTQYF
TRBV12-3/TRBV12-4	NA	TRBD2	TRBJ2-3	TGTGCCAGCAGTTTTGGTCTAGCGGGTCCAGATACGCAGTATTTT	CASSFGLAGPDTQYF
TRBV5-1	NA	NA	TRBJ2-3	TGCGCCAGCAGCCTCGACACCACAGATACGCAGTATTTT	CASSLDTTDTQYF
TRBV12-3/TRBV12-4	NA	NA	TRBJ2-5	TGTGCCAGCAGTCCTGGACCCGAAAGGGAGACCCAGTACTTC	CASSPGPERETQYF
TRBV13	NA	NA	TRBJ1-6	TGTGCCAGCACCCATAACAGGGTATTGGTCTCACCCCTCCACTTT	CASTHNRVLVSPLHF
TRBV5-1	once	NA	TRBJ2-7	TGCGCCAGCAGCTTGGTCGGGGACGGGCGCGAGCAGTACTTC	CASSLVGDGREQYF
TRBV9	NA	TRBD1	TRBJ1-2	TGTACCAGCAGCTCTGGGACAGGGGATCCCTACTTC	CTSSSGTGDPYF
TRBV9	NA	NA	TRBJ1-4	TGTGCCAGCAGCGTTGGGAATGAAAAACTGTTTTTT	CASSVGNEKLFF
TRBV7-9	once	NA	TRBJ2-3	TGTGCCAGCAGGTCAGGGCCAGATACGCAGTATTTT	CASRSGPDTQYF
TRBV9	NA	NA	TRBJ1-1	TGTGCCAGCAGCGTATCCTGGGGCACTGAAGCTTTCTTT	CASSVSWGTEAFF
TRBV11-2	NA	NA	TRBJ2-2	TGTGCCAGCAGCTTAGAAGCCACCGGGGAGCTGTTTTTT	CASSLEATGELFF
TRBV21-1	NA	NA	TRBJ1-2	TGTGCCAGCGACGAGTACGGGACAGACTATGGCTACACCTTC	CASDEYGTDYGYTF
TRBV6-5	NA	NA	TRBJ2-1	TGTGCCAGCAGTCCCTGGCTTAGAGACAATGAGCAGTTCTTC	CASSPWLRDNEQFF
TRBV9	NA	NA	TRBJ2-7	TGTGCCAGCAGTAGGGACACCCATTACGAGCAGTACTTC	CASSRDTHYEQYF
TRBV12-3/TRBV12-4	NA	NA	TRBJ1-5	TGTGCCAGCAGTTTAAGCGGAAGGGGCAATCAGCCCCAGCATTTT	CASSLSGRGNQPQHF
TRBV18	NA	NA	TRBJ2-7	TGTGCCAGCTCACCCAGACAGGGAGGTCCCTACGAGCAGTACTTC	CASSPRQGGPYEQYF
TRBV12-5	once	NA	TRBJ1-5	TGTGCTAGTGGTTTGGAGGGGATTCAGCCCCAGCATTTT	CASGLEGIQPQHF
TRBV6-2/TRBV6-3	NA	NA	TRBJ2-1	TGTGCCAGCAGTTACCTCCGGGACGAATTTGGGAATGAGCAGTTCTTC	CASSYLRDEFGNEQFF
TRBV3-1	NA	TRBD2	TRBJ2-1	TGTGCCAGCAGCCAAGTAGCGGGGGTCTACAATGAGCAGTTCTTC	CASSQVAGVYNEQFF
TRBV12-3/TRBV12-4	NA	NA	TRBJ2-7	TGTGCCAGCAGTTCTGCCGTGGAGACTCACAAATACGAGCAGTACTTC	CASSSAVETHKYEQYF
TRBV20-1	NA	NA	TRBJ2-1	TGCAGTGCTAGGGGAACCCTCTATGAGCAGTTCTTC	CSARGTLYEQFF
TRBV3-1	NA	NA	TRBJ2-4	TGTGCCAGCAGCCAATCCACGGACTTTCAAAACATTCAGTACTTC	CASSQSTDFQNIQYF
TRBV7-9	NA	NA	TRBJ1-1	TGTGCCGGAGGGACGCCACATGAGGGGAACACTGAAGCTTTCTTT	CAGGTPHEGNTEAFF
TRBV20-1	NA	NA	TRBJ2-1	TGCAGTGCTAGAGGGAACTCCTACAATGAGCAGTTCTTC	CSARGNSYNEQFF
TRBV7-3	NA	TRBD2	TRBJ2-3	TGTGCCAGCAGCTCCCCCGGGACTAGCGTGACAGATACGCAGTATTTT	CASSSPGTSVTDTQYF
TRBV3-1	NA	NA	TRBJ2-2	TGTGCCAGCAGCCAAGTTTCAGGAGGCTGGGGCGGGGAGCTGTTTTTT	CASSQVSGGWGGELFF
TRBV15	NA	NA	TRBJ2-5	TGTGCCACCAGCAACAGGTGGGAGGCCCAGTACTTC	CATSNRWEAQYF
TRBV4-3	NA	TRBD2	TRBJ2-5	TGCGCCAGCAGCCAATACCGGGGGGGCGGTGAGACCCAGTACTTC	CASSQYRGGGETQYF
TRBV12-5	NA	NA	TRBJ2-7	TGTGCTAGTGCCCCGGGTTCAGCCTACGAGCAGTACTTC	CASAPGSAYEQYF
TRBV19	NA	NA	TRBJ2-7	TGTGCCACCAGGACGTACTCCTACGAGCAGTACTTC	CATRTYSYEQYF
TRBV20-1	NA	TRBD1	TRBJ2-7	TGCAGTGCGCTACACCGGGACAGGGGGCCCGAGCAGTACTTC	CSALHRDRGPEQYF
TRBV27	NA	NA	TRBJ2-1	TGTGCCAGCAGTGTACAGATCCCCAATGAGCAGTTCTTC	CASSVQIPNEQFF
TRBV6-2/TRBV6-3	once	TRBD1	TRBJ2-5	TGTGCCAGCAGAGGGGACAGCCAACGCCGATCCCGGAGGGAGACCCAGTACTTC	CASRGDSQRRSRRETQYF
TRBV27	NA	NA	TRBJ1-4	TGTGCCAGCAGCCTAGGGGGTTACGAAAAACTGTTTTTT	CASSLGGYEKLFF
TRBV4-3	NA	NA	TRBJ1-1	TGCGCCAGCAGCCAATGGGGGGAGGCCACTGAAGCTTTCTTT	CASSQWGEATEAFF
TRBV7-6	NA	TRBD2	TRBJ2-7	TGTGCCAGCAGCTTAGCGCGAGCGGGGCCCTCCTACGAGCAGTACTTC	CASSLARAGPSYEQYF
TRBV3-1	once	NA	TRBJ2-7	TGTGCCAGCAGCGAACAGGTCATCCCTACATCCTACGAGCAGTACTTC	CASSEQVIPTSYEQYF
TRBV20-1	once	TRBD1	TRBJ2-4	TGCAGTGCTACGGCGGGGACAGGGGAAAACATTCAGTACTTC	CSATAGTGENIQYF
TRBV20-1	NA	NA	TRBJ1-1	TGCAGTGCTAGAGGGTTGGGAGACACTGAAGCTTTCTTT	CSARGLGDTEAFF
TRBV7-9	NA	TRBD1	TRBJ2-7	TGTGCCAGCAGCTCGGGACAGGGACCCTACGAGCAGTACTTC	CASSSGQGPYEQYF
TRBV11-2	NA	TRBD2	TRBJ2-5	TGTGCCAGCAGCTTAGGATTGCGGGGGGGTCTGCAGACCCAGTACTTC	CASSLGLRGGLQTQYF
TRBV12-3/TRBV12-4	few	TRBD1	TRBJ1-1	TGTGCCAGCATCAGGGGGCTCACTGAAGCTTTCTTT	CASIRGLTEAFF